This T cell receptor beta chain was found in a study of blood T cell repertoires in COVID-19. Study context: Sample material is recorded as cDNA or gDNA derived from T cells, B-cell-depleted T cells, or PBMCs.

Germline assignment: CDR1 LNHDA and CDR2 SQIVND (reference sequence). The CDR3 extends over 15 amino acids. Trimming at V came to 6 bases and at J to 4 bases, leaving 6 bases not matched to a gene. To note about this clone: The sample has other DNA sequences that encode this CDR3 too.

Those enrolled in Seattle joined during active infection and were followed longitudinally afterward. Study processing details: Amplifying reference gene primers gave estimates of nucleated cell counts. TCRdb keeps only in-frame clones here, not all; method: immunoSEQ multiplex PCR. The D gene and trimming were derived from the DNA, and the V and J assignments and clone size from that table. The table lists roughly 280,000 clones, around 86% of them singletons. The material sequenced was peripheral blood. The rearrangement links TRBV19 to TRBJ1-5; 10 bases map to TRBD1. The origin of this receptor is a woman aged 55-69 years with COVID-19, enrolled during active disease. Here the CDR3 DNA reads TGTGCCAGTAGAAGGACAGGGGGAGGAAATCAGCCCCAGCATTTT. Residues: CASRRTGGGNQPQHF.